This passage covers 30 T cell receptor beta chains from one sample sequenced in a study of siplizumab effects on memory and regulatory T cells. Profiling relied on immunoSEQ multiplex PCR, and the TCRdb table lists in-frame clones only, not all of them. Among some 100,000 clones listed, about 93% were seen once. Sequencing was done on a sample of Tregs sorted from blood. These receptors all come from a human donor in good health.

Remarks on this clone: This specimen includes other DNA sequences encoding the same CDR3. The rearrangement uses TRBV19 and TRBJ1-3; unclear D gene. V dropped 3 bases and J dropped 7 bases, with 4 bases sitting between them. Germline V gene sequence: CDR1 LNHDA, CDR2 SQIVND (reference sequence). The length of the CDR3 is 11 residues. The CDR3 spells CASSIGNTIYF. CDR3 coding DNA: TGTGCCAGTAGTATTGGGAACACCATATATTTT.

The chain employs TRBV10-1 and TRBJ2-7; maybe TRBD1 (6 bases). The CDR3 is 12 amino acids. Trimming removed 5 bases at V and 3 bases at J, with 8 bases between. The germline gives CDR1 WNHNN, CDR2 SYGVQD (reference sequence). CDR3 nucleotides: TGCGCCAGCAGTCCAGGGGACTACGAGCAGTACTTC. It is translated as CASSPGDYEQYF.

This rearrangement joins TRBV28 to TRBJ2-2; D is ambiguous. From germline, CDR1 is MDHEN and CDR2 SYDVKM. The CDR3 is made up of 14 amino acids. V gave up 3 bases and J gave up 3 bases, with 8 bases separating them. DNA for the CDR3: TGTGCCAGCAGTTTTTTAAGGTACACCGGGGAGCTGTTTTTT. It yields the protein CASSFLRYTGELFF.

The genes are TRBV5-1 and TRBJ2-3; D ambiguous. Germline V gene sequence: CDR1 SGHRS, CDR2 YFSETQ. Trimming removed 4 bases from V and 5 bases from J, with 14 bases in between. The CDR3 covers 14 residues. This CDR3 reads CASSPDAMQDTQYF. The CDR3 DNA is TGCGCCAGCAGCCCAGATGCGATGCAAGATACGCAGTATTTT. The variable domain in full, with the rest retrieved from reference TRBV5-1 and TRBJ2-3, is KAGVTQTPRYLIKTRGQQVTLSCSPISGHRSVSWYQQTPGQGLQFLFEYFSETQRNKGNFPGRFSGRQFSNSRSEMNVSTLELGDSALYLCASSPDAMQDTQYFGPGTRLTVL.

In this sample, this clone turned up a few times. The gene calls are TRBV6-1 and TRBJ2-7; D gene ambiguous. V was shortened by 5 bases and J by 4 bases, with 3 bases between the two germline ends. The CDR3 runs to 10 residues. The germline CDR1 and CDR2 sequences are MNHNS and SASEGT. CDR3 amino acids: CASSTYEQYF. The CDR3 nucleotides read TGTGCCAGCAGTACGTACGAGCAGTACTTC.

The gene calls are TRBV15 and TRBJ2-1; D might be TRBD2 (6 bases). The V and J ends lost 7 bases and 9 bases respectively, with 19 bases between them. Germline CDR1 is LNHNV and CDR2 is YYDKDF (reference sequence). The CDR3 totals 14 residues. The CDR3 coding sequence is TGTGCCACCAACGGTGGCGGGGCTTTCAGTGAGCAGTTCTTC. Residues: CATNGGGAFSEQFF. The full variable domain, completed using reference TRBV15 and TRBJ2-1, is DAMVIQNPRYQVTQFGKPVTLSCSQTLNHNVMYWYQQKSSQAPKLLFHYYDKDFNNEADTPDNFQSRRPNTSFCFLDIRSPGLGDTAMYLCATNGGGAFSEQFFGPGTRLTVL.

This chain uses TRBV5-1 with TRBJ2-3, with 7 bases lining up with TRBD2. The V gene end was trimmed by 2 bases and the J gene end by 2 bases; junction bases not matched to a gene: 5. Germline V gene lookup returns CDR1 SGHRS and CDR2 YFSETQ. This CDR3 has 15 residues. This CDR3 is CASSLPGGVTDTQYF. CDR3 coding DNA: TGCGCCAGCAGCTTACCGGGAGGAGTCACAGATACGCAGTATTTT.

V and J are TRBV6-4 and TRBJ1-5, with 9 nucleotides matching TRBD1. The ends lost 3 bases at V and 6 bases at J; junction bases unmatched: 0. Germline values: CDR1 MRHNA, CDR2 SNTAGT. The CDR3 loop spans 13 amino acids. CDR3 protein: CASSETGGQPQHF. CDR3 sequence (DNA): TGTGCCAGCAGTGAGACAGGGGGTCAGCCCCAGCATTTT.

The chain carries TRBV6-4 and TRBJ1-2; D perhaps matches TRBD1 (5 bases). The CDR3 consists of 12 residues. Trimming stripped 2 bases from V and 4 bases from J, with 5 bases between. Germline-derived CDR1 and CDR2 are MRHNA and SNTAGT. CDR3 nucleotides: TGTGCCAGCAGTGACAGGGGCTATGGCTACACCTTC. Amino acid sequence: CASSDRGYGYTF.

The chain employs TRBV6-1 and TRBJ2-5; 13 nucleotides align to TRBD2. V was clipped by 3 bases and J by 4 bases; unmatched bases: 5. Looked up from germline, CDR1 is MNHNS and CDR2 is SASEGT. This CDR3 spans 16 amino acids. CDR3 coding DNA: TGTGCCAGCAGTGAGACTAGCGGGAGGATTCCAGAGACCCAGTACTTC. Its translation is CASSETSGRIPETQYF.

The rearrangement joins TRBV6-5 to TRBJ1-1; 8 positions match TRBD1. Per germline, CDR1 MNHEY and CDR2 SVGAGI. J lost 10 bases, V lost 0 bases, and 10 bases had no gene match. This CDR3 is 15 amino acids long. The CDR3 sequence is CASSYSTLTGGSAFF. CDR3 sequence (DNA): TGTGCCAGCAGTTACTCGACGCTTACAGGGGGGTCAGCTTTCTTT.

The rearrangement joins TRBV5-5 to TRBJ2-1; 9 nucleotides match TRBD1. V lost 4 bases to trimming and J lost 7 bases; unmatched junction nucleotides: 9. The CDR3 is made up of 15 amino acids. CDR1 and CDR2 (germline): SGHKS, YYEKEE (reference sequence). CDR3 region: CASSPGQGRENEQFF. CDR3 nucleotide sequence: TGTGCCAGCAGCCCCGGACAGGGGAGAGAGAATGAGCAGTTCTTC.

This chain joins TRBV7-9 and TRBJ2-5; D ambiguous. CDR3 length: 15 amino acids. The V gene's germline CDR1 is SEHNR and CDR2 FQNEAQ (reference sequence). Trimming stripped 1 base from V and 2 bases from J, with 11 bases between. This chain's CDR3 is CASSLGVGQQETQYF. The CDR3 nucleotides are TGTGCCAGCAGCTTAGGGGTTGGGCAGCAAGAGACCCAGTACTTC.

V gene TRBV6-6 combines with J gene TRBJ1-5, with D hard to call. Trimming took 7 bases from V and 3 from J, leaving 10 bases between them. The CDR3 totals 13 residues. Germline values: CDR1 MNHNY, CDR2 SVGAGI (reference sequence). For the CDR3, the DNA is TGTGCCAGCAATCTTGGGTTCAATCAGCCCCAGCATTTT. Protein: CASNLGFNQPQHF.

The chain is built from TRBV23-1 and TRBJ1-2; tentatively, D is TRBD1 (6 bases). TRBV23-1 is an ORF, with its function uncertain. The germline V and J ends were trimmed by 6 bases and 4 bases, with 24 bases remaining between them. The CDR3 loop spans 17 amino acids. CDR3 amino acids: CASRNDRLGGRGYGYTF. The CDR3 DNA is TGCGCCAGCAGAAATGATCGATTAGGGGGACGGGGCTATGGCTACACCTTC.

V gene TRBV5-4 combines with J gene TRBJ2-1, with 7 nucleotides matching TRBD2. The CDR3 has 13 residues. The germline CDR1 and CDR2 sequences are SGHNT and YYREEE (reference sequence). V was pared by 4 bases and J by 7 bases, with 5 bases of the junction left unmatched. Here the CDR3 DNA reads TGTGCCAGCAGCGTGACTAGCAGGAATGAGCAGTTCTTC. Protein: CASSVTSRNEQFF.

The chain employs TRBV27 and TRBJ2-1; possibly TRBD1 for D (5 bases). This CDR3 region has 12 residues. The V gene lost 4 bases and the J gene lost 8 bases, with 9 bases spanning the gap. The germline CDR1 and CDR2 sequences are MNHEY and SMNVEV (reference sequence). The CDR3 DNA reads as TGTGCCAGCAGTTCCCAGGGCGATGAGCAGTTCTTC. Residues: CASSSQGDEQFF.

The chain carries TRBV15 and TRBJ1-2, with a tentative D call TRBD1 (5 bases). V lost 3 bases to trimming and J lost 4 bases, with 9 bases between them. Germline V gene data show CDR1 as LNHNV and CDR2 as YYDKDF (reference sequence). The CDR3 runs to 13 residues. The CDR3 DNA follows: TGTGCCACCAGCAGGGGACCCCTCTATGGCTACACCTTC. It specifies CATSRGPLYGYTF.

The genes are TRBV14 and TRBJ1-1; D might be TRBD1 (6 bases). V was cut by 6 bases and J by 1 base, with 9 bases left in between. CDR3 size: 13 residues. Germline V gene data show CDR1 as SGHDN and CDR2 as FVKESK. The CDR3 DNA is TGTGCCAGCAGAGGGGGGCGGAACACTGAAGCTTTCTTT. It translates to CASRGGRNTEAFF.

The rearrangement joins TRBV5-4 to TRBJ2-3; D ambiguous. CDR3 length: 12 residues. V lost 4 bases, J lost 2 bases, and 5 bases lay in between. Germline V lookup: CDR1 SGHNT, CDR2 YYREEE (reference sequence). The CDR3 loop is CASSLNTDTQYF. The CDR3, as DNA: TGTGCCAGCAGCCTAAACACAGATACGCAGTATTTT.

V and J are TRBV29-1 and TRBJ2-7, with D possibly TRBD1 on 8 matching bases. V was cut by 7 bases and J by 3 bases, with 16 bases left in between. Germline values: CDR1 SQVTM, CDR2 ANQGSEA. There are 13 residues in the CDR3. DNA of the CDR3: TGCAGCGCCGCACAGGGGGGGGACTACGAGCAGTACTTC. It specifies CSAAQGGDYEQYF.

The chain employs TRBV14 and TRBJ1-2; no reliable D call. Trimming removed 4 bases from V and 6 bases from J, with 18 bases in between. Per the germline V gene, CDR1 is SGHDN and CDR2 is FVKESK. The CDR3 spans 15 residues. This CDR3 is CASSPLWAVNDGYTF. For the CDR3, the DNA is TGTGCCAGCAGCCCCCTTTGGGCGGTCAACGATGGCTACACCTTC.

The genes are TRBV6-5 and TRBJ1-2, with D perhaps matching TRBD1 (5 bases). Looked up from germline, CDR1 is MNHEY and CDR2 is SVGAGI. Deletions cut 6 bases from V and 7 bases from J, with 21 bases between. The CDR3 is made up of 15 amino acids. Here the CDR3 reads CASSPSRTGPSGYTF. CDR3 nucleotides: TGTGCCAGCAGCCCCTCCCGAACAGGCCCTTCTGGCTACACCTTC.

The chain combines TRBV5-1 with TRBJ2-3; 12 nucleotides line up with TRBD2. This CDR3 region has 14 residues. Germline V CDR1 and CDR2: SGHRS, YFSETQ. V shed 0 bases, J shed 13 bases, and the junction held 6 bases outside the gene matches. CDR3 DNA sequence: TGCGCCAGCAGCTTGGCCAGACTAGCGGGAGAAGAGTATTTT. Its translation is CASSLARLAGEEYF.

In DNA form, the CDR3 reads TGTGCCTCGAGACTAGCAGGTTACACCGGGGAGCTGTTTTTT. Amino acid sequence: CASRLAGYTGELFF. The chain combines TRBV30 with TRBJ2-2, with 7 bases lining up with TRBD2. CDR3 length: 14 residues. V lost 7 bases and J lost 3; bases outside the gene matches: 8. Germline CDR1 is GTSNPN and CDR2 is SVGIG (reference sequence).

This clone was seen more than once but under ten times. The chain employs TRBV11-3 and TRBJ2-4, with D perhaps matching TRBD2 (5 bases). The CDR3 extends over 12 amino acids. Trimming took off 4 bases at V and 8 bases at J, with 9 bases between the two ends. From germline, CDR1 is SGHNT and CDR2 YENEEA. The CDR3 reads CASSSSEDIQYF. The CDR3 DNA sequence: TGTGCCAGCAGCTCATCGGAGGACATTCAGTACTTC.

This chain connects TRBV6-6 to TRBJ2-2; D gene uncertain. Germline CDR1 is MNHNY and CDR2 is SVGAGI (reference sequence). The CDR3 length is 16 residues. V lost 7 bases and J lost 0, with 15 bases in between. CDR3 sequence: CASTILRASNTGELFF. The CDR3 DNA follows: TGTGCCAGCACCATTCTCCGGGCCTCGAACACCGGGGAGCTGTTTTTT.

This chain uses TRBV6-5 with TRBJ1-1, with TRBD1 matching over 7 bases. V trimming: 2 bases; J trimming: 3 bases; junction bases outside the gene matches: 3. The CDR3 covers 14 residues. Per germline, CDR1 MNHEY and CDR2 SVGAGI. The CDR3 region is CASSYRDRYTEAFF. CDR3 DNA: TGTGCCAGCAGTTACCGGGACAGATACACTGAAGCTTTCTTT.

The chain combines TRBV18 with TRBJ2-7; the D is unclear. CDR1 and CDR2 from the germline V gene are KGHSH and LQKENI. The CDR3 consists of 12 residues. V dropped 2 bases and J dropped 6 bases, with 8 bases sitting between them. CDR3 coding DNA: TGTGCCAGCTCACCAGCCGCTACCGAGCAGTACTTC. This codes for CASSPAATEQYF.

The chain has TRBV27 and TRBJ2-7, with 13 bases lining up with TRBD2. Germline V CDR1 and CDR2: MNHEY, SMNVEV (reference sequence). The J segment lost 0 bases and the V segment lost 0 bases, leaving 8 bases of the junction unmatched. This CDR3 contains 19 residues. CDR3 loop: CASSLSRTSGSKSSYEQYF. The CDR3 DNA is TGTGCCAGCAGTTTATCTAGGACTAGCGGGAGTAAGAGCTCCTACGAGCAGTACTTC.